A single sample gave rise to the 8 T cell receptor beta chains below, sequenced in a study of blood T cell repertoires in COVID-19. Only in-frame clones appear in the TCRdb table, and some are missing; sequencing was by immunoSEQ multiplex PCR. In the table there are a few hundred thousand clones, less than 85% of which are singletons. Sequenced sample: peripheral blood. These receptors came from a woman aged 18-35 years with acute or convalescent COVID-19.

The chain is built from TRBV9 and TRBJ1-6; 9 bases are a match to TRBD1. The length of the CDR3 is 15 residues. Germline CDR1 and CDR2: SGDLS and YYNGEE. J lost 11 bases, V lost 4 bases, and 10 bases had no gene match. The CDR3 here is CASSSWTGETAPLHF. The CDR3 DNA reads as TGTGCCAGCAGCTCCTGGACAGGGGAGACAGCACCCCTCCACTTT.

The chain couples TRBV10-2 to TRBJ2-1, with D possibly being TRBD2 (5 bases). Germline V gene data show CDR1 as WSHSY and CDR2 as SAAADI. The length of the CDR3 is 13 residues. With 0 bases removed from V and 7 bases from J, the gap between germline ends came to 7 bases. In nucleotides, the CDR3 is TGCGCCAGCAGTGAGTCGAGGGTAAATGAGCAGTTCTTC. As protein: CASSESRVNEQFF.

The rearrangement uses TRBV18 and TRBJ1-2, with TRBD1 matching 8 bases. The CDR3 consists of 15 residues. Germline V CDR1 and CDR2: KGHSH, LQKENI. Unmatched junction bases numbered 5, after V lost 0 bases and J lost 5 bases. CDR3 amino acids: CASSPPGTGLYGYTF. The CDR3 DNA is TGTGCCAGCTCACCACCAGGGACAGGCCTTTATGGCTACACCTTC.

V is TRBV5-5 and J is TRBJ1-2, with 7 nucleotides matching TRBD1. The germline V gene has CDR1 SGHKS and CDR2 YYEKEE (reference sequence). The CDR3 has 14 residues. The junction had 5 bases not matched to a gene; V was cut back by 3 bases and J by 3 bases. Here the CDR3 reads CASSSYQGDYGYTF. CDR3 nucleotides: TGTGCCAGCAGCTCCTATCAGGGGGACTATGGCTACACCTTC.

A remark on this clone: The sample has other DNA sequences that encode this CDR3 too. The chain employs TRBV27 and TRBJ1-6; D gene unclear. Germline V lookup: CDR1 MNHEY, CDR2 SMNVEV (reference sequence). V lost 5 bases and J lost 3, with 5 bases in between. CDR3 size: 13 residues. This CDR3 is CASSRDYNSPLHF. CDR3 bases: TGTGCCAGCAGTCGGGACTATAATTCACCCCTCCACTTT.

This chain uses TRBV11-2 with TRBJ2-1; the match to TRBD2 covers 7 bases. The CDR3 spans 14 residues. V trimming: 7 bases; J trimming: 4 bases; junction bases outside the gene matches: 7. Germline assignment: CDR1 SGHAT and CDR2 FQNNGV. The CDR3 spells CASTPAGPYNEQFF. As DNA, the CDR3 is TGTGCCAGCACCCCAGCGGGGCCATACAATGAGCAGTTCTTC.

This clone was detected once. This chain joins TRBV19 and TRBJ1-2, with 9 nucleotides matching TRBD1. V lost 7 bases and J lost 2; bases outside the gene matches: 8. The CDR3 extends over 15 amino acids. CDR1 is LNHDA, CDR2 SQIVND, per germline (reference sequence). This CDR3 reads CASNVPGQGNYGYTF. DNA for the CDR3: TGTGCCAGTAACGTCCCGGGACAGGGAAACTATGGCTACACCTTC.

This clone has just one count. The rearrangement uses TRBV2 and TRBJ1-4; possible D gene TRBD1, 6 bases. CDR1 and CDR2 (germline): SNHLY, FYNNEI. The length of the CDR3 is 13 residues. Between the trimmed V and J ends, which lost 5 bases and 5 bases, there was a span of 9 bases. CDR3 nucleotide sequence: TGTGCCAGCAGTCCCGGGACAAATGAAAAACTGTTTTTT. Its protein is CASSPGTNEKLFF. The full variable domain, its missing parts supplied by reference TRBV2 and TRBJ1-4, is EPEVTQTPSHQVTQMGQEVILRCVPISNHLYFYWYRQILGQKVEFLVSFYNNEISEKSEIFDDQFSVERPDGSNFTLKIRSTKLEDSAMYFCASSPGTNEKLFFGSGTQLSVL.